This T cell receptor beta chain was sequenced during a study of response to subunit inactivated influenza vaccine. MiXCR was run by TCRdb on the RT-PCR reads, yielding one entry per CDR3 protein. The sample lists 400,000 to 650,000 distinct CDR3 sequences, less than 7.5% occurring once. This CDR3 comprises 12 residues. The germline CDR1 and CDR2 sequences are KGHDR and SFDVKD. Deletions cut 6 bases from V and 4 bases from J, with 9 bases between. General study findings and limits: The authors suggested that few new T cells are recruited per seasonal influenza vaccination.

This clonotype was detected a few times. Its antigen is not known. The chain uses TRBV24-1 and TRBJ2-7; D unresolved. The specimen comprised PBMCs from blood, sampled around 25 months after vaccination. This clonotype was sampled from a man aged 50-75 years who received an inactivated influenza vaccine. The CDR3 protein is CATSNERYEQYF. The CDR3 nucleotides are TGTGCCACCAGTAATGAGAGATACGAGCAGTACTTC.